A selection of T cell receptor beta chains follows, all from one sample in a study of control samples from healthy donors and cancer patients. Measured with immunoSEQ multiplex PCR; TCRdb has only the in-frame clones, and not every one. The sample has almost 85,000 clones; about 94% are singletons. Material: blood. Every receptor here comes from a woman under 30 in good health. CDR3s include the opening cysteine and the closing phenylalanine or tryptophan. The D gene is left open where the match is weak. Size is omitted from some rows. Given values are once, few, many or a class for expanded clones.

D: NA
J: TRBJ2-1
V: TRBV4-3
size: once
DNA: TGCGCCAGCAGCCAAGAACCGCCTGGGACGTCGGGCGTGGAGCAGTTCTTC
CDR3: CASSQEPPGTSGVEQFF

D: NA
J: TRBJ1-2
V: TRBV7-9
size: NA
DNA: TGTGCCAGCAGCTTAGCGAGCCTGGCCAGGGAAGGCTACACCTTC
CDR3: CASSLASLAREGYTF

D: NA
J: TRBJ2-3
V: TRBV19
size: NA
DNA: TGTGCCAGTACAGGGCTAGCGAAAGGGGCAGATACGCAGTATTTT
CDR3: CASTGLAKGADTQYF

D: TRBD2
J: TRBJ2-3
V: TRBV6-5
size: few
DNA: TGTGTCTATAGCGGGGGGGCCCCAGATACGCAGTATTTT
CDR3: CVYSGGAPDTQYF

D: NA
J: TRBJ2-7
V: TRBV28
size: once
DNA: TGTGCCAGCAGTTTCGGGGGAGCCCTAGGCGAGCAGTACTTC
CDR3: CASSFGGALGEQYF

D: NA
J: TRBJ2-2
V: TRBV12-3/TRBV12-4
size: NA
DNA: TGTGCCAGCAGGGGTTTCGGGGAGCTGTTTTTT
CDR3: CASRGFGELFF

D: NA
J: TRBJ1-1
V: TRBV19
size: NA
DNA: TGTGCCAGTCATAAAAAGGTGAACACTGAAGCTTTCTTT
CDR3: CASHKKVNTEAFF

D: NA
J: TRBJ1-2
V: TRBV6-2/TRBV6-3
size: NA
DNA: TGTGCCAGCAGTTATTTGTCCGCGGTTGGCTACACCTTC
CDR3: CASSYLSAVGYTF

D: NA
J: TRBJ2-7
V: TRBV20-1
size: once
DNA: TGCAGTGCTAGTACCGGGACTCGCCCCTACGAGCAGTACTTC
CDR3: CSASTGTRPYEQYF

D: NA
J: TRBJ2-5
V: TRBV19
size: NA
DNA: TGTGCCAGTAGTACCACTAGGACCGAGACCCAGTACTTC
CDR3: CASSTTRTETQYF

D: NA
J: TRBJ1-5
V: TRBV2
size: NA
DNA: TGTGCCAGCCTATCCAACAGAGGCAATCAGCCCCAGCATTTT
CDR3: CASLSNRGNQPQHF

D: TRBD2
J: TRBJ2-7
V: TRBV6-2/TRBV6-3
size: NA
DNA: TGTGCCAGCAGCACCGGGGGTAGCGGGAGACCCTACGAGCAGTACTTC
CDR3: CASSTGGSGRPYEQYF

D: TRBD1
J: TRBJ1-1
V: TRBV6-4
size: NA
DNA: TGTGCCAGCAGTGCGACAGGGAGAAACACTGAAGCTTTCTTT
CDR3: CASSATGRNTEAFF

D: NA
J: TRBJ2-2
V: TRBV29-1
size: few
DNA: TGCAGCGTTGAAGGCGGGAATTCGGGCACCGGGGAGCTGTTTTTT
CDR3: CSVEGGNSGTGELFF

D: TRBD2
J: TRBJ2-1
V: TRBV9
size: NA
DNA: TGTGCCAGCAGCGCTGGACTAGCGGAGAGCTCCTACAATGAGCAGTTCTTC
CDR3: CASSAGLAESSYNEQFF

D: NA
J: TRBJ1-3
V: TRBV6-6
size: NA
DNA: TGTGCCAGCAGCGAAAGAGGGCTTCCTGGAAACACCATATATTTT
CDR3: CASSERGLPGNTIYF

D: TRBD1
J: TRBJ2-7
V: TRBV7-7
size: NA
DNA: TGTGCTAGCAGCCCCTACCCCGGGACAGGGTTGTACTTC
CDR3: CASSPYPGTGLYF

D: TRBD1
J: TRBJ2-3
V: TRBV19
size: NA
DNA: TGTGCCAGTAGTAATACAGGGGGCTGGCGTAGTACGCAGTATTTT
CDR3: CASSNTGGWRSTQYF

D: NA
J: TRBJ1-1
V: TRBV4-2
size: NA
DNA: TGTGCCAGCAGCCAAACCGGGGGTATTTGGAACACTGAAGCTTTCTTT
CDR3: CASSQTGGIWNTEAFF

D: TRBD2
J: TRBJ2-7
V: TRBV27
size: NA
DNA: TGTGCCAGCAGTTTAGAAGCGGGAGCTTGGGAGCAGTACTTC
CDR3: CASSLEAGAWEQYF

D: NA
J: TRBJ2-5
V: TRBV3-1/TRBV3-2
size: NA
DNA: TGTGCCAGCAGCCGGGAGACCCAGTACTTC
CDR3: CASSRETQYF

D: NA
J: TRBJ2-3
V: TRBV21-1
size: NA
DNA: TGTGCCAGCAGCAAGGATGACGGTCGACCGACGAATACGCAGTATTTT
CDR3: CASSKDDGRPTNTQYF

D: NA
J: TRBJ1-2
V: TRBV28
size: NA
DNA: TGTGCCAGCACTCTCAGGGAAACGCGGGGCTACACCTTC
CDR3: CASTLRETRGYTF

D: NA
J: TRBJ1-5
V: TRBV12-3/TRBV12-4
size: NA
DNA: TGTGCCAGCAGCTCATATAGCAATCAGCCCCAGCATTTT
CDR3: CASSSYSNQPQHF

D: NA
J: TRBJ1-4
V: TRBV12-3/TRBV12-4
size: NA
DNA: TGTGCCAGCAGTTTGGGGGAAAAACTGTTTTTT
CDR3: CASSLGEKLFF

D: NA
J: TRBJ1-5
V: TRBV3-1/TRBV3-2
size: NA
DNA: TGTGCCAGCAGCAAAAGGGGGGGCGGTCAGCCCCAGCATTTT
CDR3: CASSKRGGGQPQHF

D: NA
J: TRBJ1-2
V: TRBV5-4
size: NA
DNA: TGTGCCAGCAGCCTTGAGGCTTTTTCTGCTGGCTACACCTTC
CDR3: CASSLEAFSAGYTF

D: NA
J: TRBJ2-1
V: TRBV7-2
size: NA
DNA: TGTGCCAGCAGCTCTCGGGGCGACAGGGAGCAGTTCTTC
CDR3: CASSSRGDREQFF

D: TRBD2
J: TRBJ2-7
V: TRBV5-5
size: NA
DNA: TGTGCCAGCAGCTTGTTGGCGGGAGGGAAAGGTGACGAGCAGTACTTC
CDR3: CASSLLAGGKGDEQYF

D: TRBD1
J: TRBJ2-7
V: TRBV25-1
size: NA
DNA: TGTGCCAGCAGTGAGGCAGGGGGCTACGAGCAGTACTTC
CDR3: CASSEAGGYEQYF

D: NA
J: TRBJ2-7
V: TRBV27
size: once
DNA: TGTGCCAGCAGTTTACAGGGGGGTTTAGGCTACGAGCAGTACTTC
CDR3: CASSLQGGLGYEQYF

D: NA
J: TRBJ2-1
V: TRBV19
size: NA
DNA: TGTGCCAGTAGTATACGTGGCGGAGGAGGGCTTAGCTCCTACAATGGGCAGTTCTTC
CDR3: CASSIRGGGGLSSYNGQFF

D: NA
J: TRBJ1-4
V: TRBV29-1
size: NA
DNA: TGCAGCGTTGAAAGCCGCGAAAAACTGTTTTTT
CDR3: CSVESREKLFF

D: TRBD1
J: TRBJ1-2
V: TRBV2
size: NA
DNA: TGTGCCAGCAGGTGGGGACAGGGGGCAAATGGCTACACCTTC
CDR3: CASRWGQGANGYTF

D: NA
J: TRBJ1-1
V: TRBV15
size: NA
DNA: TGTGCCACCAGCAGAGGCAGGCAGCGCACTGAAGCTTTCTTT
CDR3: CATSRGRQRTEAFF

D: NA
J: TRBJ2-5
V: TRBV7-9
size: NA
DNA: TGTGTCGTCGGAAAGGCCTCCGCCGAGACCCAGTACTTC
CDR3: CVVGKASAETQYF

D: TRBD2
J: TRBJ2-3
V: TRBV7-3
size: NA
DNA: TGTGCCAGCAGCTCCTTCTTGGGGGGGGTTGGCACAGATACGCAGTATTTT
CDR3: CASSSFLGGVGTDTQYF

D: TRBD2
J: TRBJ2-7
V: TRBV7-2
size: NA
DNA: TGTGCCAGCAGCTTAGATCCGGGACTATTCTACGAGCAGTACTTC
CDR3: CASSLDPGLFYEQYF

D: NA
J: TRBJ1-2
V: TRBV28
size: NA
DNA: TGTGCCAGCAGTGGGGGAGCCTTTAACTATGGCTACACCTTC
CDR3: CASSGGAFNYGYTF

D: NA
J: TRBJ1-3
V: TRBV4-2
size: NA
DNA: TGTGCCAGCAGCCAAGTTATACAGGGCAGAAACACCATATATTTT
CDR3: CASSQVIQGRNTIYF

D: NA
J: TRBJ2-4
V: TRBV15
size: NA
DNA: TGTGCCACCAGCAGACGCCCGAGCGAAGGTGGTTGGTCCAAAAACATTCAGTACTTC
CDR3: CATSRRPSEGGWSKNIQYF

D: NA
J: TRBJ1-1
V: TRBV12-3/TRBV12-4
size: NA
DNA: TGTGCCAGCAGTCCGGGGAACACTGAAGCTTTCTTT
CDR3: CASSPGNTEAFF

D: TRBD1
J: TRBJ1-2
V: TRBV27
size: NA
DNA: TGTGCCAGCAGCCCGAGGGACAGGGATAACGATGGCTACACCTTC
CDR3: CASSPRDRDNDGYTF

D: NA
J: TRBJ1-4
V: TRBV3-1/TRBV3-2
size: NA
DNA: TGTGCCAGCAGCCAAGCGGCAGGGCGGAATAATGAAAAACTGTTTTTT
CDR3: CASSQAAGRNNEKLFF

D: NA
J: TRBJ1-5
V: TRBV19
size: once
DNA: TGTGCCAGTAGTATAAGGGCCCCGACAGGATTTAGCAATCAGCCCCAGCATTTT
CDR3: CASSIRAPTGFSNQPQHF

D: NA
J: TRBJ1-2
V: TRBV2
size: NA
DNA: TGTGCCAGCAGTGCGGGAATAAACTATGGCTACACCTTC
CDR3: CASSAGINYGYTF

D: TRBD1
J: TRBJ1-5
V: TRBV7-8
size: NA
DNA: TGTGCCAGCAGCTCCGGGACAGGGGGTCAGCCCCAGCATTTT
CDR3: CASSSGTGGQPQHF

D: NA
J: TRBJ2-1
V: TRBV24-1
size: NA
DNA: TGTGCCACCAGTGATTTCAGACACTTGGGGGATGAGCAGTTCTTC
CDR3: CATSDFRHLGDEQFF

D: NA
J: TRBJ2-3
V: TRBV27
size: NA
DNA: TGTGCCAGCAGACGTACGGGCACAGATACGCAGTATTTT
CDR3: CASRRTGTDTQYF

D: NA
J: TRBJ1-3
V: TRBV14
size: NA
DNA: TGTGCCAGCAGCCTCAAAGCCGACACCATATATTTT
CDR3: CASSLKADTIYF

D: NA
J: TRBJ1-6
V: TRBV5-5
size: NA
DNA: TGTGCCAGCAGCCACCCTAGGACGGGTAATTCACCCCTCCACTTT
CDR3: CASSHPRTGNSPLHF

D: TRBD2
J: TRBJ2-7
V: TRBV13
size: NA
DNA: TGTGCCAGCAGCTCCGACCTTGGGACTAGCATTCGCGAGCAGTACTTC
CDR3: CASSSDLGTSIREQYF

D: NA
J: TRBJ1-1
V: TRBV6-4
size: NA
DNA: TGTGCCAGCAGTGTTTCAGTGAACACTGAAGCTTTCTTT
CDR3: CASSVSVNTEAFF

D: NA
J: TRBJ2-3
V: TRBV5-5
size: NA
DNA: TGTGCCAGCAGCCTGGAACCATTAGTACGCCATACGCAGTATTTT
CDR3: CASSLEPLVRHTQYF

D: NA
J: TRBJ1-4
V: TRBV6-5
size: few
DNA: TGTGCCAGCAGACCACAGGGTGACGTCGGAAAACTGTTTTTT
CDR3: CASRPQGDVGKLFF